The rows below give T cell receptor beta chains drawn from one sample of a study of T-cell reconstitution after alpha-beta-depleted transplantation in children. From the PCR reads, TCRdb called clonotypes with MiXCR, one entry per CDR3 protein. The data show about 300,000 distinct CDR3 sequences, about 7.3% seen once. The sequences come from peripheral blood, collected 360 days after TCRalphabeta/CD19-depleted stem cell transplant. Receptors were obtained from a female patient between 2 and 15 years old who had a stem cell transplant for Fanconi anemia, so the T cells may come from the graft donor. The CDR3 runs from the conserved cysteine through the conserved F or W. A D gene is named only where the DNA matches it firmly. Size is omitted from some rows. Given values are once, few, many or a class for expanded clones.

many	TRBV28	TRBJ2-7	TRBD2	TGTGCCAGCAACCCTAGCGGGAGCTCCTACGAGCAGTACTTC	CASNPSGSSYEQYF
-	TRBV11-3	TRBJ2-1	TRBD2	TGTGCCAGCAGCTTAGGAAAGAGGGGCGGGAGGGCCCCCAATGAGCAGTTCTTC	CASSLGKRGGRAPNEQFF
-	TRBV11-2	TRBJ2-7	TRBD1	TGTGCCAGCAGCTTAGGATGGGACAGCTCCTACGAGCAGTACTTC	CASSLGWDSSYEQYF
many	TRBV12-3/TRBV12-4	TRBJ1-1	-	TGTGCCAGCAGTCGTCCGGGGCCCATGAACACTGAAGCTTTCTTT	CASSRPGPMNTEAFF
many	TRBV10-2	TRBJ2-7	-	TGCGCCAGCAGTGAGGTCTACGAGCAGTACTTC	CASSEVYEQYF
many	TRBV6-5	TRBJ1-6	TRBD1	TGTGCCAGCAGTTACGGGACAGGGGTTTCACCCCTCCACTTT	CASSYGTGVSPLHF
many	TRBV6-2/TRBV6-3	TRBJ1-6	TRBD1	TGTGCCAGCAGTTATCTCCATGGACAGGGCTTAAATTCACCCCTCCACTTT	CASSYLHGQGLNSPLHF
few	TRBV6-1	TRBJ2-2	-	TGTGCCACCATGGGGGGATTTAGCACCGGGGAGCTGTTTTTT	CATMGGFSTGELFF
few	TRBV7-8	TRBJ2-5	-	TGTGCCAGCAGCTTAGTTCCAGAATCACAAGAGACCCAGTACTTC	CASSLVPESQETQYF
-	TRBV7-3	TRBJ1-5	TRBD1	TGTGCCAGCAGCTTAAGGCCCCGGGACAGGTTTTCTTATAGCAATCAGCCCCAGCATTTT	CASSLRPRDRFSYSNQPQHF
many	TRBV10-3	TRBJ1-1	TRBD1	TGTGCCATCAGGGATGACAGGGCTGAAGCTTTCTTT	CAIRDDRAEAFF
many	TRBV9	TRBJ2-2	TRBD2	TGTGCCAGCAGCCCCAGGCTAGCGGCCTCGAACACCGGGGAGCTGTTTTTT	CASSPRLAASNTGELFF
many	TRBV12-3/TRBV12-4	TRBJ2-2	-	TGTGCCAGCCATCCGTCCACAGGGATCTTCGCCGGGGAGCTGTTTTTT	CASHPSTGIFAGELFF
many	TRBV29-1	TRBJ2-5	-	TGCAGCGTTGCTCTGACCGGGACCCAGTACTTC	CSVALTGTQYF
-	TRBV2	TRBJ1-5	-	TGTGCCAGCAGCGGGAGGCAGAGCAATCAGCCCCAGCATTTT	CASSGRQSNQPQHF
many	TRBV5-1	TRBJ1-2	-	TGCGCCAGCAGCTTGGACAGGGTATCTGGCTACACCTTC	CASSLDRVSGYTF
few	TRBV20-1	TRBJ1-2	-	TGCAGTGCTAAACGTGGAGGATCTAACTATGGCTACACCTTC	CSAKRGGSNYGYTF
many	TRBV24-1	TRBJ2-7	-	TGTGCCACCAGTGAATTCGACGAGCAGTACTTC	CATSEFDEQYF
few	TRBV9	TRBJ2-7	-	TGTGCCAGCAGCGCCGAGGACAAGCCCTACGAGCAGTACTTC	CASSAEDKPYEQYF
few	TRBV3-1	TRBJ1-2	TRBD1	TGTGCCAGCAGCGTACCAGGGGGGAGGCATGGCTACACCTTC	CASSVPGGRHGYTF